Listed below are T cell receptor beta chains from one sample, sequenced in a study of beta chain features in type 1 diabetes. Method: immunoSEQ multiplex PCR; TCRdb's copy keeps in-frame clones and lacks some. Seen here are around 150,000 clones, around 8% observed once, and the top ten hold around 0.56%. The material sequenced was central memory CD4+ T cells from blood. Receptors originate from a woman between 18 and 29 years old with type 1 diabetes. Both conserved end residues are part of each CDR3. Each record gives: J gene, V gene, D gene, clone size, CDR3 protein, CDR3 DNA. A D gene is named only where the DNA matches it firmly. Size is omitted from some rows. Given values are once, few, many or a class for expanded clones.

j_gene: TRBJ2-3
v_gene: TRBV7-8
d_gene: TRBD2
abundance: few
CDR3aa: CASSLTGAGGQDTQYF
CDR3nt: TGTGCCAGCAGCCTTACTGGGGCGGGGGGGCAAGATACGCAGTATTTT

j_gene: TRBJ1-2
v_gene: TRBV28
d_gene: NA
abundance: few
CDR3aa: CASSLQTSHYTF
CDR3nt: TGTGCCAGCAGTTTACAAACAAGTCACTACACCTTC

j_gene: TRBJ1-1
v_gene: TRBV5-1
d_gene: TRBD1
abundance: few
CDR3aa: CASSSDRGGEAFF
CDR3nt: TGCGCCAGCAGCTCAGACAGGGGTGGCGAAGCTTTCTTT

j_gene: TRBJ2-3
v_gene: TRBV7-3
d_gene: NA
abundance: NA
CDR3aa: CASSTSSTDTQYF
CDR3nt: TGTGCCAGCAGCACATCTAGCACAGATACGCAGTATTTT

j_gene: TRBJ2-5
v_gene: TRBV5-1
d_gene: TRBD2
abundance: many
CDR3aa: CASSSGLAMETQYF
CDR3nt: TGCGCCAGCAGCTCCGGACTAGCCATGGAGACCCAGTACTTC

j_gene: TRBJ2-3
v_gene: TRBV19
d_gene: NA
abundance: NA
CDR3aa: CASSNGGAYTDTQYF
CDR3nt: TGTGCCAGTAGTAATGGGGGGGCATACACAGATACGCAGTATTTT

j_gene: TRBJ2-7
v_gene: TRBV29-1
d_gene: TRBD1
abundance: NA
CDR3aa: CSVVTGVGTYEQYF
CDR3nt: TGCAGCGTAGTTACAGGGGTGGGAACCTACGAGCAGTACTTC

j_gene: TRBJ1-5
v_gene: TRBV7-2
d_gene: NA
abundance: few
CDR3aa: CASSFGEGQPQHF
CDR3nt: TGTGCCAGCAGCTTTGGGGAGGGTCAGCCCCAGCATTTT

j_gene: TRBJ2-5
v_gene: TRBV6-6
d_gene: TRBD2
abundance: NA
CDR3aa: CASSRRLAGGETQYF
CDR3nt: TGTGCCAGCAGTCGAAGACTAGCGGGAGGAGAGACCCAGTACTTC

j_gene: TRBJ1-2
v_gene: TRBV28
d_gene: NA
abundance: NA
CDR3aa: CASSLSAGDINYGYTF
CDR3nt: TGTGCCAGCAGTTTATCCGCGGGGGACATTAACTATGGCTACACCTTC

j_gene: TRBJ2-2
v_gene: TRBV5-1
d_gene: TRBD2
abundance: few
CDR3aa: CASSLDAGVTGELFF
CDR3nt: TGCGCCAGCAGCTTGGATGCGGGAGTGACCGGGGAGCTGTTTTTT

j_gene: TRBJ2-5
v_gene: TRBV6-6
d_gene: NA
abundance: NA
CDR3aa: CASSVVDYHQETQYF
CDR3nt: TGTGCCAGCAGCGTCGTGGACTACCACCAAGAGACCCAGTACTTC

j_gene: TRBJ2-7
v_gene: TRBV28
d_gene: NA
abundance: few
CDR3aa: CASSPGSGPAYF
CDR3nt: TGTGCCAGCAGTCCGGGGAGCGGGCCGGCTTACTTC

j_gene: TRBJ1-1
v_gene: TRBV7-2
d_gene: NA
abundance: few
CDR3aa: CASSLERGTEAFF
CDR3nt: TGTGCCAGCAGCTTAGAACGGGGGACTGAAGCTTTCTTT

j_gene: TRBJ2-7
v_gene: TRBV15
d_gene: TRBD1
abundance: NA
CDR3aa: CATQDRGSEQYF
CDR3nt: TGTGCCACCCAAGACAGGGGGAGCGAGCAGTACTTC

j_gene: TRBJ1-1
v_gene: TRBV6-6
d_gene: NA
abundance: NA
CDR3aa: CASSYNPLNPAFF
CDR3nt: TGTGCCAGCAGTTACAACCCCCTAAACCCAGCTTTCTTT

j_gene: TRBJ2-1
v_gene: TRBV7-2
d_gene: NA
abundance: NA
CDR3aa: CASSSSGGTSYNEQFF
CDR3nt: TGTGCCAGCAGCTCCTCTGGGGGGACCTCCTACAATGAGCAGTTCTTC

j_gene: TRBJ2-2
v_gene: TRBV4-3
d_gene: NA
abundance: many
CDR3aa: CASSQDRDIGELFF
CDR3nt: TGCGCCAGCAGCCAAGACAGGGATATCGGGGAGCTGTTTTTT

j_gene: TRBJ2-1
v_gene: TRBV7-2
d_gene: NA
abundance: few
CDR3aa: CASSLGFLRGVRNEQFF
CDR3nt: TGTGCCAGCAGCTTAGGTTTCTTACGGGGTGTTAGAAATGAGCAGTTCTTC

j_gene: TRBJ1-3
v_gene: TRBV9
d_gene: TRBD1
abundance: few
CDR3aa: CASGQGAGNTIYF
CDR3nt: TGTGCCAGCGGACAGGGGGCCGGAAACACCATATATTTT

j_gene: TRBJ2-7
v_gene: TRBV15
d_gene: NA
abundance: NA
CDR3aa: CATSRDISYEQYF
CDR3nt: TGTGCCACCAGCAGAGATATATCCTACGAGCAGTACTTC

j_gene: TRBJ1-2
v_gene: TRBV10-3
d_gene: NA
abundance: NA
CDR3aa: CATQDSQFYGYTF
CDR3nt: TGTGCCACCCAGGACAGCCAGTTCTATGGCTACACCTTC

j_gene: TRBJ2-3
v_gene: TRBV7-2
d_gene: NA
abundance: few
CDR3aa: CASSLEYYTDTQYF
CDR3nt: TGTGCCAGCAGCTTAGAATACTACACAGATACGCAGTATTTT

j_gene: TRBJ1-6
v_gene: TRBV2
d_gene: NA
abundance: few
CDR3aa: CASREGQISYNSPLHF
CDR3nt: TGTGCCAGCAGAGAAGGACAGATCTCCTATAATTCACCCCTCCACTTT

j_gene: TRBJ1-5
v_gene: TRBV23-1
d_gene: TRBD1
abundance: NA
CDR3aa: CASSQSGQGRSSNQPQHF
CDR3nt: TGCGCCAGCAGTCAATCGGGACAGGGGAGAAGTAGCAATCAGCCCCAGCATTTT

j_gene: TRBJ1-1
v_gene: TRBV30
d_gene: NA
abundance: few
CDR3aa: CAWAGMGNTEAFF
CDR3nt: TGTGCCTGGGCAGGGATGGGGAACACTGAAGCTTTCTTT

j_gene: TRBJ2-5
v_gene: TRBV2
d_gene: NA
abundance: few
CDR3aa: CASSVSAEETQYF
CDR3nt: TGTGCCAGCAGTGTTTCTGCGGAAGAGACCCAGTACTTC

j_gene: TRBJ2-1
v_gene: TRBV19
d_gene: NA
abundance: NA
CDR3aa: CASGGLASDSYNEQFF
CDR3nt: TGTGCCAGTGGGGGTCTAGCGTCGGACTCCTACAATGAGCAGTTCTTC

j_gene: TRBJ2-1
v_gene: TRBV27
d_gene: NA
abundance: few
CDR3aa: CASSLRYDHNEQFF
CDR3nt: TGTGCCAGCAGCCTGAGGTACGACCACAATGAGCAGTTCTTC

j_gene: TRBJ2-6
v_gene: TRBV9
d_gene: TRBD1
abundance: NA
CDR3aa: CASSVAMGQGYGANVLTF
CDR3nt: TGTGCCAGCAGCGTGGCTATGGGACAGGGCTACGGGGCCAACGTCCTGACTTTC

j_gene: TRBJ1-2
v_gene: TRBV6-6
d_gene: NA
abundance: NA
CDR3aa: CASSTEGDTYGYTF
CDR3nt: TGTGCCAGCAGCACCGAAGGGGACACCTATGGCTACACCTTC

j_gene: TRBJ1-1
v_gene: TRBV5-1
d_gene: NA
abundance: few
CDR3aa: CASSLGHPNTEAFF
CDR3nt: TGCGCCAGCAGCTTGGGACATCCGAACACTGAAGCTTTCTTT

j_gene: TRBJ2-1
v_gene: TRBV11-1
d_gene: TRBD1
abundance: NA
CDR3aa: CASSPGTDEQFF
CDR3nt: TGTGCCAGCAGCCCCGGGACAGATGAGCAGTTCTTC

j_gene: TRBJ1-5
v_gene: TRBV7-8
d_gene: TRBD1
abundance: few
CDR3aa: CASSPQGAQPQHF
CDR3nt: TGTGCCAGCAGCCCACAGGGGGCTCAGCCCCAGCATTTT

j_gene: TRBJ1-1
v_gene: TRBV2
d_gene: NA
abundance: many
CDR3aa: CASSGSRKGTEAFF
CDR3nt: TGTGCCAGCAGTGGTTCCCGAAAGGGGACTGAAGCTTTCTTT

j_gene: TRBJ2-7
v_gene: TRBV7-9
d_gene: TRBD2
abundance: many
CDR3aa: CASSPRLAGSDEQYF
CDR3nt: TGTGCCAGCAGCCCAAGACTAGCGGGAAGCGACGAGCAGTACTTC

j_gene: TRBJ1-1
v_gene: TRBV4-2
d_gene: TRBD1
abundance: few
CDR3aa: CATANRGQNTEAFF
CDR3nt: TGTGCCACCGCAAACAGGGGGCAGAACACTGAAGCTTTCTTT

j_gene: TRBJ2-5
v_gene: TRBV7-8
d_gene: NA
abundance: few
CDR3aa: CASSFSAGWKETQYF
CDR3nt: TGTGCCAGCAGCTTTAGCGCGGGTTGGAAAGAGACCCAGTACTTC

j_gene: TRBJ2-2
v_gene: TRBV9
d_gene: TRBD2
abundance: NA
CDR3aa: CASSVALGGAGELFF
CDR3nt: TGTGCCAGCAGCGTCGCCCTGGGGGGGGCCGGGGAGCTGTTTTTT

j_gene: TRBJ2-5
v_gene: TRBV7-9
d_gene: NA
abundance: few
CDR3aa: CASSRLPGQRETQYF
CDR3nt: TGTGCCAGCAGTCGTTTACCGGGACAACGAGAGACCCAGTACTTC

j_gene: TRBJ2-1
v_gene: TRBV4-3
d_gene: TRBD2
abundance: many
CDR3aa: CASSQEASGGNEQFF
CDR3nt: TGCGCCAGCAGCCAAGAGGCTAGCGGGGGGAATGAGCAGTTCTTC

j_gene: TRBJ1-1
v_gene: TRBV7-9
d_gene: TRBD1
abundance: few
CDR3aa: CASSRSDRDTEAFF
CDR3nt: TGTGCCAGCAGCCGATCCGACAGGGACACTGAAGCTTTCTTT

j_gene: TRBJ2-3
v_gene: TRBV9
d_gene: NA
abundance: NA
CDR3aa: CASSVESSMDTQYF
CDR3nt: TGTGCCAGCAGCGTAGAATCTAGTATGGATACGCAGTATTTT

j_gene: TRBJ2-3
v_gene: TRBV5-1
d_gene: NA
abundance: NA
CDR3aa: CASSSGSTDTQYF
CDR3nt: TGCGCCAGCAGCTCCGGGAGCACAGATACGCAGTATTTT

j_gene: TRBJ1-5
v_gene: TRBV2
d_gene: TRBD1
abundance: few
CDR3aa: CASNGDRENQPQHF
CDR3nt: TGTGCCAGCAACGGGGACAGGGAGAATCAGCCCCAGCATTTT

j_gene: TRBJ1-2
v_gene: TRBV6-5
d_gene: NA
abundance: NA
CDR3aa: CASSYQGNGYTF
CDR3nt: TGTGCCAGCAGTTATCAGGGTAATGGCTACACCTTC